This section outlines one TCR beta chain sequence together with its context. Its specificity is unknown. Sequencing used immunoSEQ multiplex PCR; TCRdb keeps in-frame clones, though not all of them. The repertoire consists of about 110,000 clones, with 87% occurring once and the leading ten covering 2.5%. These data belong to a study of T cell responses to AZD1222 COVID-19 vaccine. Study conclusions and caveats: White British ancestry dominated among donors, who included more females, and clonal diversity was possibly underestimated. Just a handful of people given AZD1222 tested seropositive at baseline. Nearly half of spike-specific TCRs reportedly target unmutated variant regions.

This CDR3 region has 16 residues. The V segment lost 1 base and the J segment 4 bases; nucleotides outside the gene matches: 7. Germline CDR1 and CDR2: SEHNR and FQNEAQ (reference sequence). The chain couples TRBV7-9 to TRBJ1-5; 7 bases are shared with TRBD1. The receptor comes from an adult who received the AZD1222 COVID-19 vaccine. Sequenced here: peripheral blood, sampled 28 days after the second AZD1222 dose. This chain's CDR3 is CASSLVRGGFNQPQHF. As DNA, the CDR3 is TGTGCCAGCAGCTTAGTCAGGGGGGGGTTTAATCAGCCCCAGCATTTT. The full variable domain, with the rest looked up from reference TRBV7-9 and TRBJ1-5, is DTGVSQNPRHKITKRGQNVTFRCDPISEHNRLYWYRQTLGQGPEFLTYFQNEAQLEKSRLLSDRFSAERPKGSFSTLEIQRTEQGDSAMYLCASSLVRGGFNQPQHFGDGTRLSIL.